One sample yielded the 5 T cell receptor beta chains listed below, sequenced in a study of blood T cell repertoires in COVID-19. This table comes from immunoSEQ multiplex PCR, and its TCRdb copy is limited to in-frame clones, with some not included. The sample gives 150,000 to 250,000 clones, more than 65% of which show up once; approximately 7.9% is in the top ten. The sequenced sample was PBMCs or T cells enriched from blood (not recorded which). The receptors were gathered from a man aged 35-49 years who had recovered from COVID-19.

V is TRBV15 and J is TRBJ2-1; D is possibly TRBD2 (7 bases). The length of the CDR3 is 16 residues. Germline V gene data show CDR1 as LNHNV and CDR2 as YYDKDF (reference sequence). V was pared by 0 bases and J by 4 bases, with 13 bases between. For the CDR3, the DNA is TGTGCCACCAGCAGAGATTTGGGGGGGCCATACAATGAGCAGTTCTTC. Its translation is CATSRDLGGPYNEQFF. Full variable domain (rest looked up from reference TRBV15 and TRBJ2-1): DAMVIQNPRYQVTQFGKPVTLSCSQTLNHNVMYWYQQKSSQAPKLLFHYYDKDFNNEADTPDNFQSRRPNTSFCFLDIRSPGLGDTAMYLCATSRDLGGPYNEQFFGPGTRLTVL.

This sequence joins TRBV6-5 and TRBJ2-2; D remains unclear. With 7 bases removed from V and 2 bases from J, the gap between germline ends came to 11 bases. Germline assignment: CDR1 MNHEY and CDR2 SVGAGI. This CDR3 contains 14 residues. The CDR3: CASIEIRNTGELFF. CDR3 coding DNA: TGTGCCAGCATAGAGATTCGTAACACCGGGGAGCTGTTTTTT.

This rearrangement joins TRBV19 to TRBJ1-1; no clear D. Germline assignment: CDR1 LNHDA and CDR2 SQIVND (reference sequence). The germline V and J ends were trimmed by 6 bases and 8 bases, with 16 bases remaining between them. The CDR3 consists of 13 residues. The CDR3 DNA follows: TGTGCCAGTAGAGACATAGGCTTAGGCGAAGCTTTCTTT. It specifies CASRDIGLGEAFF.

V usage is TRBV9 and J usage is TRBJ2-1, with 7 nucleotides matching TRBD1. The germline gives CDR1 SGDLS, CDR2 YYNGEE. The CDR3 length is 15 residues. J lost 3 bases, V lost 4 bases, and 7 bases had no gene match. CDR3 residues: CASSPGTASYNEQFF. For the CDR3, the DNA is TGTGCCAGCAGCCCCGGGACAGCGAGCTACAATGAGCAGTTCTTC.

This clone was observed a single time. The chain is built from TRBV28 and TRBJ1-4, with TRBD1 identical over 9 bases. V shed 2 bases, J shed 4 bases, and the junction held 8 bases outside the gene matches. The germline V gene encodes CDR1 MDHEN and CDR2 SYDVKM. This CDR3 is built from 17 residues. The CDR3 loop reads CASSLGTGTFYNEKLFF. The CDR3 DNA reads as TGTGCCAGCAGTTTAGGGACAGGGACGTTTTATAATGAAAAACTGTTTTTT.